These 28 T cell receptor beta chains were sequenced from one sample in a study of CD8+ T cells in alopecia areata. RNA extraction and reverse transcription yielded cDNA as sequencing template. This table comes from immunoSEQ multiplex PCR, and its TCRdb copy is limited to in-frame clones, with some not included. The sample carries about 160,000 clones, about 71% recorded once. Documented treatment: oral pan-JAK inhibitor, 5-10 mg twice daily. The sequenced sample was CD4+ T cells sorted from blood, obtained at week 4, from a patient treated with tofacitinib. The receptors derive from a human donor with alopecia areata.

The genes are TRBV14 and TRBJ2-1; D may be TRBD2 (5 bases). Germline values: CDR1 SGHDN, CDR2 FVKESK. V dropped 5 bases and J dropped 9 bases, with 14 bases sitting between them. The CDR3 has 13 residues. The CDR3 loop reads CASSAALVGEQFF. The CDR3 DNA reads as TGTGCCAGCAGCGCCGCACTAGTGGGTGAGCAGTTCTTC.

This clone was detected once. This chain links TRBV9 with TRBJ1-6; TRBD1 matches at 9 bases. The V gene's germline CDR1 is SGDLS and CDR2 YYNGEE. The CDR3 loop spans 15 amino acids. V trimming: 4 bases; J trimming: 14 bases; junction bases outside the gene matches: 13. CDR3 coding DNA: TGTGCCAGCAGCACCGCGGGACAGGGCCTCCCGGCCCTCCACTTT. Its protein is CASSTAGQGLPALHF.

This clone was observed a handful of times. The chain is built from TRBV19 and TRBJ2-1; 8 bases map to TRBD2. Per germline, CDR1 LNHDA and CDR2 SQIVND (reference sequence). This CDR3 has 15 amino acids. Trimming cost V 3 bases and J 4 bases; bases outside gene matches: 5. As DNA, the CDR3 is TGTGCCAGTAGTATCGGGGGGGCCTTGTACAATGAGCAGTTCTTC. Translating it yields CASSIGGALYNEQFF.

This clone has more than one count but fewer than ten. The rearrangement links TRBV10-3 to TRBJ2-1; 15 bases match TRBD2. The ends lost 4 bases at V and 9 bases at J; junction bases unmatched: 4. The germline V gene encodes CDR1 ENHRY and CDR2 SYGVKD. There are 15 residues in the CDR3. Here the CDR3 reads CAISGTSGGAGEQFF. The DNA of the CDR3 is TGTGCCATCAGTGGGACTAGCGGGGGGGCCGGTGAGCAGTTCTTC.

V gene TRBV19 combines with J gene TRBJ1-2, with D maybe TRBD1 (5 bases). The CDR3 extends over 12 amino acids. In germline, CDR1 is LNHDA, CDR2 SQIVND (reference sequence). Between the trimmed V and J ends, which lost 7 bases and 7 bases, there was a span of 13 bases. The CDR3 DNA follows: TGTGCCAGTACCGTCGGGGGGAGTGGCTACACCTTC. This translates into CASTVGGSGYTF.

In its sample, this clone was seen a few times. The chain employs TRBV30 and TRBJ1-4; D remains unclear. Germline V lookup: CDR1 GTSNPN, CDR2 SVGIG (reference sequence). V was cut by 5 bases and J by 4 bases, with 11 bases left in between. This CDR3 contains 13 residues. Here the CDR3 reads CAWSVRSNEKLFF. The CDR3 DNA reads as TGTGCCTGGTCCGTAAGGAGTAATGAAAAACTGTTTTTT.

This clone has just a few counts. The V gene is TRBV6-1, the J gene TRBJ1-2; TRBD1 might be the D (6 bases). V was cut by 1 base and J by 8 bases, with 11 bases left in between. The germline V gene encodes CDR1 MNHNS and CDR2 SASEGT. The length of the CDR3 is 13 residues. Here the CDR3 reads CASSEDTGYGYTF. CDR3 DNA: TGTGCCAGCAGTGAAGATACAGGGTACGGCTACACCTTC.

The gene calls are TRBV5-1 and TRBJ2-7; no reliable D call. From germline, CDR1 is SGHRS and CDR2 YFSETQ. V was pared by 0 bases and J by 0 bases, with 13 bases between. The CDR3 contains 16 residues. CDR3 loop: CASSLGIRPPSYEQYF. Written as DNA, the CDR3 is TGCGCCAGCAGCTTGGGAATTCGCCCTCCCTCCTACGAGCAGTACTTC.

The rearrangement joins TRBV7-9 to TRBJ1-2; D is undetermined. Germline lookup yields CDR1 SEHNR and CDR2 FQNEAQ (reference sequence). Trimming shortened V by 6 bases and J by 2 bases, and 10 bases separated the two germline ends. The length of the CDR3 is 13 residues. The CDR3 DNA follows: TGTGCCAGCAGTTCCGTAGGGAACTATGGCTACACCTTC. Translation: CASSSVGNYGYTF.

DNA for the CDR3: TGTGCCAGCAGTTTGGGGGATGGCTACACCTTC. Translation gives CASSLGDGYTF. The chain is built from TRBV25-1 and TRBJ1-2; possible D gene TRBD1, 5 bases. The CDR3 has 11 residues. The ends were cut back, 5 bases at V and 6 bases at J, with 7 bases in the middle. Germline lookup yields CDR1 MGHDK and CDR2 SYGVNS.

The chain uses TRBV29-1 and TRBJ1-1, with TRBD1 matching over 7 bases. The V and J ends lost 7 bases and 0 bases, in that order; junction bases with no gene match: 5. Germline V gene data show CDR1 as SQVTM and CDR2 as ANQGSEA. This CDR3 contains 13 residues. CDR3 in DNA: TGCAGCGGGATGACAGGGATGAACACTGAAGCTTTCTTT. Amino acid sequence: CSGMTGMNTEAFF.

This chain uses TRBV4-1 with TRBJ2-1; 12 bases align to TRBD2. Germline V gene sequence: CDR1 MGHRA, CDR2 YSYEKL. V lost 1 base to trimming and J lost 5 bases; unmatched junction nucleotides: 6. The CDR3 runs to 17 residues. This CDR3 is CASSQGLAGGRHNEQFF. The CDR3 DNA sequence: TGCGCCAGCAGCCAAGGGCTAGCGGGGGGGCGTCACAATGAGCAGTTCTTC.

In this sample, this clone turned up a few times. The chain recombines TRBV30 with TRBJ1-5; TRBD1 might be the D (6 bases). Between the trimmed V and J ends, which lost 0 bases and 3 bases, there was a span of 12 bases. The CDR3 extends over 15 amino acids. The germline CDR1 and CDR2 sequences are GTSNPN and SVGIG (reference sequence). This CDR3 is CAWSVRGGYNQPQHF. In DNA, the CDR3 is TGTGCCTGGAGTGTACGGGGGGGCTACAATCAGCCCCAGCATTTT.

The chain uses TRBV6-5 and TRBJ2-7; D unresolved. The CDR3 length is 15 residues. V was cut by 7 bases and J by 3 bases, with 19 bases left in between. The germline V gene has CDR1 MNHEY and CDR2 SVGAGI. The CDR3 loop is CASNPYRTVHYEQYF. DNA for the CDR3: TGTGCCAGCAACCCGTACCGGACGGTACACTACGAGCAGTACTTC.

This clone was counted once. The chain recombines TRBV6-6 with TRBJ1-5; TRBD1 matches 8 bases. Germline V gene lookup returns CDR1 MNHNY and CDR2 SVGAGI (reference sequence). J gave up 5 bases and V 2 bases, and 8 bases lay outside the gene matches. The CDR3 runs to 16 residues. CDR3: CASSYSRGTGDQPQHF. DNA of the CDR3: TGTGCCAGCAGTTACAGTCGCGGGACAGGAGATCAGCCCCAGCATTTT.

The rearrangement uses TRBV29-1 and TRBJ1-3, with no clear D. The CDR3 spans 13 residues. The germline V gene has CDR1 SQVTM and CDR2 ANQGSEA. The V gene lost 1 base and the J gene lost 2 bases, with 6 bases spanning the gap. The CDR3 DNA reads TGCAGCGTTGAAGGGCAGGCTGGAAACACCATATATTTT. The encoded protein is CSVEGQAGNTIYF.

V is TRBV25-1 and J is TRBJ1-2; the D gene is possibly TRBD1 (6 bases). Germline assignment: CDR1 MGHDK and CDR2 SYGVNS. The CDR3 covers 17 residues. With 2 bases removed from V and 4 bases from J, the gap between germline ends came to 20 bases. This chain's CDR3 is CASSEMGGAGVAYGYTF. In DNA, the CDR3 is TGTGCCAGCAGTGAAATGGGGGGGGCAGGGGTTGCCTATGGCTACACCTTC.

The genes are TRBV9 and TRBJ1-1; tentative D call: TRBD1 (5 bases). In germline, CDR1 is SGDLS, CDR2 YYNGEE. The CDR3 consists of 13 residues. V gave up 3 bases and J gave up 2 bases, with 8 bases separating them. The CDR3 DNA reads TGTGCCAGCAGCGGGGGACCTAACACTGAAGCTTTCTTT. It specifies CASSGGPNTEAFF.

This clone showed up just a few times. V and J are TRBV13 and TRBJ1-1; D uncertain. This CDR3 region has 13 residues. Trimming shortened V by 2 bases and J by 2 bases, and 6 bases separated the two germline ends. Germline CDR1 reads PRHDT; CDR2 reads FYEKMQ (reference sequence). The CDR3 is CASSLWANTEAFF. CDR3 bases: TGTGCCAGCAGCTTATGGGCTAACACTGAAGCTTTCTTT.

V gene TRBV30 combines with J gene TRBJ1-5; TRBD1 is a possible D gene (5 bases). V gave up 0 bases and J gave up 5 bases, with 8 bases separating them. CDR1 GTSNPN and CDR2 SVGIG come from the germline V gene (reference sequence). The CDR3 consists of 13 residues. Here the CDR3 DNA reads TGTGCCTGGAGTGTAGGGGAGTATCAGCCCCAGCATTTT. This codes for CAWSVGEYQPQHF.

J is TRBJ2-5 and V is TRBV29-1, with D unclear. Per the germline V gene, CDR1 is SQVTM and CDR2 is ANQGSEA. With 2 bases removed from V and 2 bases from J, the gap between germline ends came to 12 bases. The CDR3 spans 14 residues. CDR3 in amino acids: CSVESSWVQETQYF. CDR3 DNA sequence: TGCAGCGTTGAATCCTCGTGGGTACAAGAGACCCAGTACTTC.

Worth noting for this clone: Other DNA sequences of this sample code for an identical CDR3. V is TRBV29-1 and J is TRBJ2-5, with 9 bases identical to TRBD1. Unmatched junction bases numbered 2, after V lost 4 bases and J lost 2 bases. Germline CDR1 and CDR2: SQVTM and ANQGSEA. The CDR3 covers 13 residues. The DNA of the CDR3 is TGCAGCGTTGTGGGACAGGGACAAGAGACCCAGTACTTC. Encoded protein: CSVVGQGQETQYF.

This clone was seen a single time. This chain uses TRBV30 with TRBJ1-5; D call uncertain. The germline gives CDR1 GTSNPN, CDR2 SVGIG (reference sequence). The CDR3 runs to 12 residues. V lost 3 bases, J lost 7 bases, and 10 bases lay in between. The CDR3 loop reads CAWSRGGQPQHF. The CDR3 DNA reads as TGTGCCTGGAGCCGGGGTGGACAGCCCCAGCATTTT.

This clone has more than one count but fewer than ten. This chain's CDR3 is CASSQANLGFGETQYF. CDR3 DNA sequence: TGCGCCAGCAGCCAAGCAAACCTAGGGTTCGGGGAGACCCAGTACTTC. The V call is TRBV4-3, the J call TRBJ2-5; D is undetermined. The CDR3 is made up of 16 amino acids. Germline lookup yields CDR1 LGHNA and CDR2 YSLEER. The V gene lost 1 base and the J gene lost 5 bases, with 17 bases spanning the gap.

CDR3 residues: CASSQQGANEQYF. In nucleotides, the CDR3 is TGCGCCAGCAGTCAGCAGGGGGCCAACGAGCAGTACTTC. The gene calls are TRBV23-1 and TRBJ2-7; 8 bases agree with TRBD1. TRBV23-1 is assigned to the ORF class and has an uncertain function. The CDR3 totals 13 residues. V lost 3 bases, J lost 5 bases, and 3 bases stayed unmatched.

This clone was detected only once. The CDR3, as DNA: TGTGCCTGTCAGCGACAGGGGATGAACACTGAAGCTTTCTTT. This codes for CACQRQGMNTEAFF. The genes are TRBV30 and TRBJ1-1; 8 positions match TRBD1. CDR3 length equals 14 residues. Germline loops: CDR1 GTSNPN, CDR2 SVGIG (reference sequence). V lost 6 bases, J lost 0 bases, and 6 bases stayed unmatched.

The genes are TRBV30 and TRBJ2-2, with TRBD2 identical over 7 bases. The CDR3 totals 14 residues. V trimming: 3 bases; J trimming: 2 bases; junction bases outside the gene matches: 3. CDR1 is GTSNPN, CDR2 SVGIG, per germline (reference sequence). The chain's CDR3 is CAWRAGANTGELFF. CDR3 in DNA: TGTGCCTGGAGGGCGGGAGCTAACACCGGGGAGCTGTTTTTT.

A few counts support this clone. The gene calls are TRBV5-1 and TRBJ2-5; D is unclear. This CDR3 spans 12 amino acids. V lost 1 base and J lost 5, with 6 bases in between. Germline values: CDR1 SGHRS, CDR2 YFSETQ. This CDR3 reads CASSLIEETQYF. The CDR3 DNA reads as TGCGCCAGCAGCTTGATAGAGGAGACCCAGTACTTC.